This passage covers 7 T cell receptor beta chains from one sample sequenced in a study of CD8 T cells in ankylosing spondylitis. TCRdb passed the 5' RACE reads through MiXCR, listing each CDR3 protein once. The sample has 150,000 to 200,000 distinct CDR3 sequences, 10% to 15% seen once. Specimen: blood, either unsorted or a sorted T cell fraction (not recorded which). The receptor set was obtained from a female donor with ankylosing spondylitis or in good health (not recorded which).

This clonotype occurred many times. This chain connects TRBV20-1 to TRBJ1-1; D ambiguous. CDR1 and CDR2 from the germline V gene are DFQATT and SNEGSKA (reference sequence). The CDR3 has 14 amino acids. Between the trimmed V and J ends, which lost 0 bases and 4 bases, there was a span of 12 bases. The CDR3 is CSARDARRVTEAFF. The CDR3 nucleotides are TGCAGTGCTAGAGATGCACGCCGCGTCACTGAAGCTTTCTTT.

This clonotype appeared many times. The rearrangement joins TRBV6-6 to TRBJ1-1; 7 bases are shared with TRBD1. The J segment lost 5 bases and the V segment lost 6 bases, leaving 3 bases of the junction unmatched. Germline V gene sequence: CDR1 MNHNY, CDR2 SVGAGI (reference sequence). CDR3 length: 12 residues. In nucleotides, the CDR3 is TGTGCCAGCAGCGACAGGGATACTGAAGCTTTCTTT. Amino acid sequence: CASSDRDTEAFF.

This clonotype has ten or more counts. The chain's CDR3 is CASSRQRDSNQPQHF. The CDR3 nucleotides are TGCGCCAGCAGCCGACAGCGAGATAGCAATCAGCCCCAGCATTTT. The gene calls are TRBV4-3 and TRBJ1-5; weak D call: TRBD1 (5 bases). The V gene lost 4 bases and the J gene lost 0 bases, with 10 bases spanning the gap. CDR3 length: 15 amino acids. The germline V gene encodes CDR1 LGHNA and CDR2 YSLEER.

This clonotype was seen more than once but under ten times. CDR3 residues: CASSHGQTYEQYF. CDR3 nucleotides: TGCGCCAGCAGCCACGGACAGACCTACGAGCAGTACTTC. The chain combines TRBV5-1 with TRBJ2-7; a possible D gene is TRBD1 (6 bases). The V end lost 4 bases, the J end lost 2 bases, and 10 bases lay between the germline ends. The CDR3 consists of 13 residues. Germline V CDR1 and CDR2: SGHRS, YFSETQ.

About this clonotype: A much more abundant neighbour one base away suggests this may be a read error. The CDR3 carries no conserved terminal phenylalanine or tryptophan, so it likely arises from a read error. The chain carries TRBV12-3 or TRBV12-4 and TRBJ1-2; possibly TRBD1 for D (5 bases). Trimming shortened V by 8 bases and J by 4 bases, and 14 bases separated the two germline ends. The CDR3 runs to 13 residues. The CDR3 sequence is CASAPLGGYGYTV. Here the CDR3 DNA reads TGTGCCAGCGCCCCTCTTGGGGGCTATGGCTACACCGTC.

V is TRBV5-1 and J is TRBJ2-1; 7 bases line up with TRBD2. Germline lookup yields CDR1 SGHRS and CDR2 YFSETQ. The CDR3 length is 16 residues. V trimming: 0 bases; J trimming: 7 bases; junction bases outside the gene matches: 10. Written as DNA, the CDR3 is TGCGCCAGCAGCTTGGGGGTAAGCGGGATGACGAATGAGCAGTTCTTC. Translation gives CASSLGVSGMTNEQFF.

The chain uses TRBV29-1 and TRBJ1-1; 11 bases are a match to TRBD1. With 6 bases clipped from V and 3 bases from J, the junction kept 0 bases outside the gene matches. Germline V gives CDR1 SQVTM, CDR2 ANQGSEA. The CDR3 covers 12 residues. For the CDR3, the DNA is TGCAGCGTGGGACAGGGGGACACTGAAGCTTTCTTT. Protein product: CSVGQGDTEAFF.